This entry is about one TCR beta chain. Its antigen remains unknown. Each CDR3 protein is one row after TCRdb ran MiXCR on the reads. The data show around 360,000 distinct CDR3 sequences, with about a third seen just once and about 14% held by the top ten. This record comes from a study of T cell repertoires in cytomegalovirus infection. The overall study: CMV epitopes that were recently identified and HLA-C-restricted were used alongside well-studied HLA-B-restricted ones. Evidence of both CMV infection and a matching HLA type came from public TCR beta signatures. Study observations and caveats: HLA-C-restricted CMV clonotypes gave the most frequent clonotype in two of eight donors.

This TCR came from a human donor in good health (CMV status not recorded). Some clones in this sample may be carry-over from other donors' samples. The input for sequencing was cultured PBMCs, taken from culture after CMV antigen stimulation.

CDR3 sequence (DNA): TGTGCCAGTAGTGGTAGACAGGGGAGTCTTGGAAACACCATATATTTT. Translating gives CASSGRQGSLGNTIYF. V and J are TRBV19 and TRBJ1-3; TRBD1 aligns across 8 bases. CDR3 length: 16 amino acids. Per germline, CDR1 LNHDA and CDR2 SQIVND (reference sequence). After removal of 5 bases from V and 3 bases from J, the junction contained 9 bases not matched to a gene.